Listed below are T cell receptor beta chains from one sample, sequenced in a study of blood T cell repertoires in COVID-19. The method was immunoSEQ multiplex PCR; TCRdb's version includes in-frame clones alone and lacks a portion of them. The sample consists of around 100,000 clones, 80% to 95% of them appearing once. Sequenced material: peripheral blood. Receptors originate from a man aged 18 to 30 with acute or convalescent COVID-19. CDR3s include the opening cysteine and the closing phenylalanine or tryptophan. A D gene is named only where the DNA matches it firmly. Clone sizes are given selectively: once, few, many, or a class where the clone is expanded.

clone_size,j_call,v_call,cdr3_length,d_call,cdr3_aa,cdr3_nt
-,TRBJ1-2,TRBV19,14,-,CASSSPDRLYGYTF,TGTGCCAGTAGTTCACCCGACAGGCTCTATGGCTACACCTTC
-,TRBJ1-2,TRBV18,13,TRBD1,CASSADRSESYTF,TGTGCCAGCTCAGCGGACAGGTCGGAGAGCTACACCTTC
-,TRBJ1-1,TRBV7-9,16,-,CASSSRTGHQNTEAFF,TGTGCCAGCAGTTCCCGTACGGGACATCAGAACACTGAAGCTTTCTTT
once,TRBJ2-1,TRBV7-9,15,-,CASSLATLLLNEQFF,TGTGCCAGCAGCTTAGCGACTCTCTTACTCAATGAGCAGTTCTTC
-,TRBJ2-7,TRBV4-2,16,-,CASSQVMMASAYEQYF,TGTGCCAGCAGCCAAGTCATGATGGCATCTGCCTACGAGCAGTACTTC
-,TRBJ1-2,TRBV20-1,11,-,CSARLLSGYTF,TGCAGTGCTAGATTACTATCGGGCTACACCTTC
-,TRBJ1-5,TRBV24-1,10,-,CATSDPPQHF,TGTGCCACCAGTGACCCCCCGCAGCATTTT
-,TRBJ2-7,TRBV15,14,-,CATSRDAGMGEQYF,TGTGCCACCAGCAGAGATGCAGGGATGGGGGAGCAGTACTTC
-,TRBJ1-5,TRBV6-6,16,-,CASSPAGGRSNQPQHF,TGTGCCAGCAGTCCTGCCGGTGGGAGAAGCAATCAGCCCCAGCATTTT
once,TRBJ1-1,TRBV4-1,16,-,CASSQGRPLGDTEAFF,TGCGCCAGCAGCCAAGGTCGGCCTTTAGGGGACACTGAAGCTTTCTTT
-,TRBJ1-2,TRBV14,13,-,CASSQGQFYGYTF,TGTGCCAGCAGCCAAGGACAGTTCTATGGCTACACCTTC
-,TRBJ2-7,TRBV5-1,14,TRBD1,CASSSQGQGDEQYF,TGCGCCAGCAGCTCACAGGGGCAGGGGGACGAGCAGTACTTC
-,TRBJ1-1,TRBV10-2,13,-,CASRDSGKVGAFF,TGCGCCAGCAGGGACTCAGGCAAGGTTGGAGCTTTCTTT
-,TRBJ1-1,TRBV27,14,-,CASSFGGGHTEAFF,TGTGCCAGCAGTTTCGGGGGTGGGCACACTGAAGCTTTCTTT
-,TRBJ2-7,TRBV27,15,TRBD1,CASSPITGGIYEQYF,TGTGCCAGCAGCCCCATCACAGGGGGCATCTACGAGCAGTACTTC
-,TRBJ2-1,TRBV27,15,-,CASSLGGSSYNEQFF,TGTGCCAGCAGTTTAGGGGGGAGCTCCTACAATGAGCAGTTCTTC
-,TRBJ1-2,TRBV19,15,-,CASSKRGLIPYGYTF,TGTGCCAGTAGCAAAAGGGGCCTTATCCCCTATGGCTACACCTTC
once,TRBJ2-7,TRBV9,13,-,CASSSGGTDEQYF,TGTGCCAGCAGCAGCGGAGGTACGGATGAGCAGTACTTC
-,TRBJ2-7,TRBV5-1,12,-,CASSSSPGEQYF,TGCGCCAGCAGCTCCTCCCCGGGCGAGCAGTACTTC
-,TRBJ1-1,TRBV29-1,15,-,CSVGGGQVMNTEAFF,TGCAGCGTTGGGGGAGGTCAGGTCATGAACACTGAAGCTTTCTTT
-,TRBJ1-2,TRBV2,13,TRBD1,CASQDQGERGYTF,TGTGCCAGCCAGGACCAGGGGGAGCGTGGCTACACCTTC
-,TRBJ2-3,TRBV3-1/TRBV3-2,13,-,CASSRMGEDTQYF,TGTGCCAGCAGCCGGATGGGCGAGGATACGCAGTATTTT
-,TRBJ2-7,TRBV18,14,-,CASSLYDRHYEQYF,TGTGCCAGCTCACTCTACGACCGACACTACGAGCAGTACTTC
-,TRBJ1-2,TRBV19,17,TRBD1,CASSIGTGGQGVYGYTF,TGTGCCAGTAGTATTGGTACAGGGGGCCAAGGTGTCTATGGCTACACCTTC
-,TRBJ2-3,TRBV7-9,17,-,CASSFPGLHGGTDTQYF,TGTGCCAGCAGCTTTCCGGGACTGCATGGGGGCACAGATACGCAGTATTTT
-,TRBJ1-2,TRBV18,14,TRBD1,CASSPGTGRYGYTF,TGTGCCAGCTCACCCGGGACAGGGCGCTATGGCTACACCTTC